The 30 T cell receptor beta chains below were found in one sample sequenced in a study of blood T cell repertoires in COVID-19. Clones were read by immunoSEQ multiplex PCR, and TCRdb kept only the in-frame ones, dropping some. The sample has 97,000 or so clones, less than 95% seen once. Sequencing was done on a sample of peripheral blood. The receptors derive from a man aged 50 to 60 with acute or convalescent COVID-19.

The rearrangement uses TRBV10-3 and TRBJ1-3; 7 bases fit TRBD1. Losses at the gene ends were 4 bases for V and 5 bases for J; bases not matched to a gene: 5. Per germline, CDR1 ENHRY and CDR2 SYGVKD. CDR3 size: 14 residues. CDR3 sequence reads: CAISVTGDRNTIYF. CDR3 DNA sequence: TGTGCCATCAGTGTAACAGGGGATCGAAACACCATATATTTT.

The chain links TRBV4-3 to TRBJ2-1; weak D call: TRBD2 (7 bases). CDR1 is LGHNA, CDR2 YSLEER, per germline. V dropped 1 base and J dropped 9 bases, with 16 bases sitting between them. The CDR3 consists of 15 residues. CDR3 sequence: CASSQGGGGEGEQFF. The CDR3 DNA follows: TGCGCCAGCAGCCAAGGGGGAGGGGGAGAGGGTGAGCAGTTCTTC.

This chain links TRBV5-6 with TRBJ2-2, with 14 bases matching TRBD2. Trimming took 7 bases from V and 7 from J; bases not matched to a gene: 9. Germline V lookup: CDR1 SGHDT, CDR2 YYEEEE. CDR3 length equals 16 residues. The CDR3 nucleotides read TGTGCCAGCTTTGGGACTAGCGGGAGCGGGATCGGGGAGCTGTTTTTT. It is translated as CASFGTSGSGIGELFF. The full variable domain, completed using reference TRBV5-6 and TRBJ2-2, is DAGVTQSPTHLIKTRGQQVTLRCSPKSGHDTVSWYQQALGQGPQFIFQYYEEEERQRGNFPDRFSGHQFPNYSSELNVNALLLGDSALYLCASFGTSGSGIGELFFGEGSRLTVL.

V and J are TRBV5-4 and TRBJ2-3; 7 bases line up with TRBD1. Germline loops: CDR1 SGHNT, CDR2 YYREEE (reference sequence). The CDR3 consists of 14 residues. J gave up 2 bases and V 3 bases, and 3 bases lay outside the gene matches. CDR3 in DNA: TGTGCCAGCAGCTCGGGACAGCACACAGATACGCAGTATTTT. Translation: CASSSGQHTDTQYF.

For the CDR3, the DNA is TGTGCCAGTAGTAAAGCGGGAGGGTACAATGAGCAGTTCTTC. It yields the protein CASSKAGGYNEQFF. The chain has TRBV19 and TRBJ2-1; 10 positions agree with TRBD2. Unmatched junction bases numbered 1, after V lost 4 bases and J lost 4 bases. The CDR3 contains 14 residues. Germline CDR1 reads LNHDA; CDR2 reads SQIVND (reference sequence).

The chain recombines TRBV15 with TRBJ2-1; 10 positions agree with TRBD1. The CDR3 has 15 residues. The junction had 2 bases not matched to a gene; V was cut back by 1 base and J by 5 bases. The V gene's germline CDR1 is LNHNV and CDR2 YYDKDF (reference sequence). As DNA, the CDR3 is TGTGCCACCAGCAGAGTTGGACAGGGGGACAATGAGCAGTTCTTC. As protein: CATSRVGQGDNEQFF.

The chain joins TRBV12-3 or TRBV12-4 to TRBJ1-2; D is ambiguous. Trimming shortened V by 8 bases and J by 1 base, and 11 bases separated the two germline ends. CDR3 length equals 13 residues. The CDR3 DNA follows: TGTGCCAGCCGACACCTCAATAACTATGGCTACACCTTC. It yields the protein CASRHLNNYGYTF.

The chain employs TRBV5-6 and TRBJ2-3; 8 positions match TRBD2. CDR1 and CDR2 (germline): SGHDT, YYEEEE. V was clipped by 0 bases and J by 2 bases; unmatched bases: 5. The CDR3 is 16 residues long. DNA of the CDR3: TGTGCCAGCAGCTTGGAGGGGCGGGAGGACACAGATACGCAGTATTTT. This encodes CASSLEGREDTDTQYF.

CDR3 protein: CASSQARGRYEQYF. The CDR3 DNA is TGTGCCAGCAGCCAAGCCCGGGGTCGATACGAGCAGTACTTC. The chain recombines TRBV16 with TRBJ2-7, with D possibly matching TRBD2 (5 bases). V lost 2 bases and J lost 4, with 12 bases in between. From germline, CDR1 is KGHSY and CDR2 FQNENV. CDR3 size: 14 residues. The full variable domain, its missing parts supplied by reference TRBV16 and TRBJ2-7, is GEEVAQTPKHLVRGEGQKAKLYCAPIKGHSYVFWYQQVLKNEFKFLISFQNENVFDETGMPKERFSAKCLPNSPCSLEIQATKLEDSAVYFCASSQARGRYEQYFGPGTRLTVT.

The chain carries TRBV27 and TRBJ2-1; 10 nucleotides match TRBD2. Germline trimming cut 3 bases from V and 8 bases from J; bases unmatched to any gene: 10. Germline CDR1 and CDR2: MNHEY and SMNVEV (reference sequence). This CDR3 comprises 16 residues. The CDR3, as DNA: TGTGCCAGCAGTTTTCAGACCCTAGCGGGAGCTTATGAGCAGTTCTTC. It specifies CASSFQTLAGAYEQFF.

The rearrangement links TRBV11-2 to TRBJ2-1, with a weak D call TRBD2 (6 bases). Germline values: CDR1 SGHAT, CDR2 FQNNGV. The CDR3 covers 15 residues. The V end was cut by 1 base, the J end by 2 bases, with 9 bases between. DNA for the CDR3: TGTGCCAGCAGCTTAGGTAGCGGCCCCTACAATGAGCAGTTCTTC. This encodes CASSLGSGPYNEQFF.

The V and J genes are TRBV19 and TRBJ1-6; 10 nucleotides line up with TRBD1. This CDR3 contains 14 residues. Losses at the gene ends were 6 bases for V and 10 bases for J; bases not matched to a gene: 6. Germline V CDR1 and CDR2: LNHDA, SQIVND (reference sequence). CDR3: CASSMGQGSSPLHF. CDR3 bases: TGTGCCAGTAGCATGGGACAGGGGAGCTCACCCCTCCACTTT.

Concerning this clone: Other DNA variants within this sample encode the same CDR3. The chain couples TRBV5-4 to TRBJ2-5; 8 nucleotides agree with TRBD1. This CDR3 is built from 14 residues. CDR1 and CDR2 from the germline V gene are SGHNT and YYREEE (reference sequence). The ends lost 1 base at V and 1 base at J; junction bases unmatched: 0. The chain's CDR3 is CASSLQGAQETQYF. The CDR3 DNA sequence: TGTGCCAGCAGCTTGCAGGGGGCCCAAGAGACCCAGTACTTC.

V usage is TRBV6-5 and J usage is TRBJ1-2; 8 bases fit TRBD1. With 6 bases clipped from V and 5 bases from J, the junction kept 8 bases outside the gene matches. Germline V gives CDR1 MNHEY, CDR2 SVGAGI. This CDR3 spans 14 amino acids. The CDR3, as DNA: TGTGCCAGCAGAGACAGGGGCTATCGGTATGGCTACACCTTC. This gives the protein CASRDRGYRYGYTF.

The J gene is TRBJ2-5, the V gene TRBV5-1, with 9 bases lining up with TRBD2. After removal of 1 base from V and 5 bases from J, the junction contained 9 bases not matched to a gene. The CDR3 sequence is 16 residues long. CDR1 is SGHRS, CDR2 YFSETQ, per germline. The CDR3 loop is CASSLSLAGEGETQYF. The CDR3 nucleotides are TGCGCCAGCAGCTTGTCTTTAGCGGGAGAGGGGGAGACCCAGTACTTC.

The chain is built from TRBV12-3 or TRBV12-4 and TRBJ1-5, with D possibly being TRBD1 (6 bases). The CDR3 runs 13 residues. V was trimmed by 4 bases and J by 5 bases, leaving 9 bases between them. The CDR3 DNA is TGTGCCAGCAGTTGGGCAGGGGATCAGCCCCAGCATTTT. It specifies CASSWAGDQPQHF.

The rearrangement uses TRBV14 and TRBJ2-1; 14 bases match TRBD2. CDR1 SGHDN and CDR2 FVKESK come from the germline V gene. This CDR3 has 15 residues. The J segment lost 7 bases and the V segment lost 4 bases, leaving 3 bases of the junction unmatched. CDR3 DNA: TGTGCCAGCAGCCCCCGACTAGCGGGAGGGAATGAGCAGTTCTTC. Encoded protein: CASSPRLAGGNEQFF.

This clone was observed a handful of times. CDR3 nucleotide sequence: TGTGCCAGCAGAGACTCCATGGGCTCTGGAAACACCATATATTTT. Translated, it gives CASRDSMGSGNTIYF. This chain joins TRBV28 and TRBJ1-3; D is unclear. CDR3 size: 15 residues. Trimming removed 6 bases from V and 0 bases from J, with 12 bases in between. Germline assignment: CDR1 MDHEN and CDR2 SYDVKM.

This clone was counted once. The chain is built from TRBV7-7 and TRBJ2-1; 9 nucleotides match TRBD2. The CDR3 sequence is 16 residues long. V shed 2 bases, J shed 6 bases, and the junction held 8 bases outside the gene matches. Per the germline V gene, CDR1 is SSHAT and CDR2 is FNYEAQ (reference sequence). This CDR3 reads CASSLSSASGANEQFF. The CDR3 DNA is TGTGCCAGCAGCTTAAGCTCGGCTAGCGGGGCCAATGAGCAGTTCTTC.

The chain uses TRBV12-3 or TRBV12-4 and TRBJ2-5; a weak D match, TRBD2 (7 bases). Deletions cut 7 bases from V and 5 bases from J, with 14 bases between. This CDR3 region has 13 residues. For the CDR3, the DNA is TGTGCCAGCACCCCGGGGGGCGAGGAGACCCAGTACTTC. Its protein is CASTPGGEETQYF.

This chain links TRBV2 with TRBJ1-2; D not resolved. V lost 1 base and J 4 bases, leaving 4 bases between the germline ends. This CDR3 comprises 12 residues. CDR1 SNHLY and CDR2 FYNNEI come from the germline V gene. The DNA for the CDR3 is TGTGCCAGCAGTGAAGATAGCTATGGCTACACCTTC. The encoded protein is CASSEDSYGYTF.

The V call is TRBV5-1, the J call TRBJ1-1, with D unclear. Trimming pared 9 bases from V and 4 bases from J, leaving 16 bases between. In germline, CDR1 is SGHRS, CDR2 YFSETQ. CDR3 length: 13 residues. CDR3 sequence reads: CATAIIGGTEAFF. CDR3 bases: TGCGCCACCGCGATAATTGGAGGCACTGAAGCTTTCTTT.

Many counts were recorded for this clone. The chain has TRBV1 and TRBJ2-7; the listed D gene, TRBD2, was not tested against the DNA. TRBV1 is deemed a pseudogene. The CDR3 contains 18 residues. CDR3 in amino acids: CTSSQDTITSGVLSEQYF. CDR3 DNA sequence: TGCACCAGCAGCCAAGATACCATTACTAGCGGGGTTTTAAGTGAGCAGTACTTC.

The CDR3 is CASSLGIRTGPYNEQFF. The DNA of the CDR3 is TGTGCCAGCAGCTTAGGGATCCGGACAGGCCCTTACAATGAGCAGTTCTTC. V is TRBV7-8 and J is TRBJ2-1; 7 bases agree with TRBD1. V was pared by 1 base and J by 4 bases, with 10 bases of the junction left unmatched. There are 17 residues in the CDR3. Per germline, CDR1 SGHVS and CDR2 FQNEAQ.

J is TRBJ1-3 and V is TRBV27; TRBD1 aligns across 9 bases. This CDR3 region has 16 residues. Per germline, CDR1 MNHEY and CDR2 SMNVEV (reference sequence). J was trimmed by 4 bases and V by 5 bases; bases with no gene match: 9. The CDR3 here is CASSITGGGLGNTIYF. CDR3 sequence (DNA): TGTGCCAGCAGTATAACAGGGGGCGGTTTAGGAAACACCATATATTTT.

The CDR3 sequence: CASTAGGPSGYEQYF. For the CDR3, the DNA is TGTGCCAGCACCGCGGGGGGGCCTTCAGGGTACGAGCAGTACTTC. This chain links TRBV7-9 with TRBJ2-7; 9 bases are shared with TRBD2. Germline CDR1 SEHNR, CDR2 FQNEAQ (reference sequence). The junction had 11 bases not matched to a gene; V was cut back by 7 bases and J by 4 bases. The CDR3 is 15 amino acids. The whole variable domain, remainder taken from reference TRBV7-9 and TRBJ2-7, is DTGVSQNPRHKITKRGQNVTFRCDPISEHNRLYWYRQTLGQGPEFLTYFQNEAQLEKSRLLSDRFSAERPKGSFSTLEIQRTEQGDSAMYLCASTAGGPSGYEQYFGPGTRLTVT.

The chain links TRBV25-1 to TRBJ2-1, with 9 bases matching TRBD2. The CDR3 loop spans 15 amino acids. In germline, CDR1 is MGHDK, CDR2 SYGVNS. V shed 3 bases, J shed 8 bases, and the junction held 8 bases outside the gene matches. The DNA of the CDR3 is TGTGCCAGCAGTGACCCTAGCGGGATAGGCCATGAGCAGTTCTTC. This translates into CASSDPSGIGHEQFF.

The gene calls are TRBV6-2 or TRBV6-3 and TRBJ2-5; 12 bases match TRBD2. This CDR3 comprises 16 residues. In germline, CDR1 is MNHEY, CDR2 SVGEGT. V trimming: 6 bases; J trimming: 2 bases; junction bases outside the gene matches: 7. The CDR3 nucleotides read TGTGCCAGCAGCCTCGGACTAGCGGGAATACAAGAGACCCAGTACTTC. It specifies CASSLGLAGIQETQYF.

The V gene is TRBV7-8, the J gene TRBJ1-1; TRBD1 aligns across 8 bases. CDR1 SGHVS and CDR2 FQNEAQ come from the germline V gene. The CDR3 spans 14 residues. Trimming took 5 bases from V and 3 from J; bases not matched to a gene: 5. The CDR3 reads CASSPGGKDTEAFF. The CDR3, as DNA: TGTGCCAGCAGCCCAGGGGGCAAGGACACTGAAGCTTTCTTT.

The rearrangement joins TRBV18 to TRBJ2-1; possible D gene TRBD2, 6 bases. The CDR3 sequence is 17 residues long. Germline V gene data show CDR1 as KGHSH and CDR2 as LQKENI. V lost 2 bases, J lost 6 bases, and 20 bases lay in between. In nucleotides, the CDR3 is TGTGCCAGCTCACCATACTCGGGCGGGAATAAAGGCAATGAGCAGTTCTTC. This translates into CASSPYSGGNKGNEQFF.